The entry below gives a single TCR beta chain sequence along with its context. Its matching antigen is unknown. The source of the sample is a study of cytomegalovirus exposure and HLA in healthy donors. Assay used: immunoSEQ multiplex PCR; TCRdb lists only in-frame clones, some missing. The sample has some 150,000 clones, roughly 88% seen once; the top ten hold 7.5% to 8.5%. Findings and caveats of the study: One later analysis, an examination of the 120 validation repertoires, found that first-cohort TCR clusters tended to co-occur in them.

Germline CDR1 reads SGHRS; CDR2 reads YFSETQ. J lost 2 bases, V lost 7 bases, and 8 bases had no gene match. This CDR3 is built from 14 residues. This receptor was obtained from a woman between 18 and 30 years old in good health and CMV-seropositive. Sequenced material: PBMCs. The chain is built from TRBV5-1 and TRBJ2-7; 8 bases are a match to TRBD1. The CDR3: CASGRTGSAYEQYF. DNA of the CDR3: TGCGCCAGCGGAAGGACAGGGAGTGCCTACGAGCAGTACTTC.